This T cell receptor (beta chain) is from a study of blood T cells in healthy people across ages. Broader study findings: Both higher diversity and more naive CD4+ cells marked long-lived donors when set against aged donors.

Germline V gene lookup returns CDR1 SGHDN and CDR2 FVKESK. Unmatched junction bases numbered 6, after V lost 5 bases and J lost 10 bases. The CDR3 covers 13 residues. Through a sample-barcoded 5' primer and a J-beta primer mix, a second PCR was run for about 6 to 12 cycles. TCRdb redid the calling of the 5' RACE reads with MiXCR, one entry per CDR3 protein. This sample has fewer than 800,000 distinct CDR3 sequences, with over 20% found just once. Points on this clonotype: Antigen unknown.

This clonotype was sampled from a man between 65 and 80 years old in good health. V gene TRBV14 combines with J gene TRBJ2-2; TRBD2 matches 8 bases. Material for sequencing was blood. The CDR3 protein is CASSGSGKLELFF. In nucleotides, the CDR3 is TGTGCCAGCAGCGGTAGCGGGAAGCTGGAGCTGTTTTTT.